This TCR beta chain was found in a study of human T cells and chemical hapten exposure. Across the study: Minor pooled library volume differences mainly drove per-sample TCR yield variation.

This clonotype was detected ten times or more. The antigen is not known. Study observations and caveats: TCRs at a frequency above 1 in 1000 stayed unchanged with DPC sensitization.

Time point here: healthy volunteer bleed at 6 weeks. RNA extraction used unfractionated whole blood as the source of total RNA. Germline V CDR1 and CDR2: MNHEY, SVGEGT. V lost 4 bases and J 4 bases, leaving 17 bases between the germline ends. This CDR3 has 16 residues. Unique molecular identifiers were attached to individual cDNA molecules within the library. TCRdb re-called the RACE reads with MiXCR, one entry per CDR3 protein. The table shows tens of thousands of distinct CDR3 sequences, with around 5.9% occurring only once. The sequence was collected from a human donor in good health. Some clones in this sample may be carry-over from other donors' samples. The specimen sequenced was whole blood. V is TRBV6-2 or TRBV6-3 and J is TRBJ1-3; D is ambiguous. The CDR3 region has the DNA TGTGCCAGCAGTTCCGCTGGCCAGGCCGTCGGAAACACCATATATTTT. It codes for CASSSAGQAVGNTIYF.